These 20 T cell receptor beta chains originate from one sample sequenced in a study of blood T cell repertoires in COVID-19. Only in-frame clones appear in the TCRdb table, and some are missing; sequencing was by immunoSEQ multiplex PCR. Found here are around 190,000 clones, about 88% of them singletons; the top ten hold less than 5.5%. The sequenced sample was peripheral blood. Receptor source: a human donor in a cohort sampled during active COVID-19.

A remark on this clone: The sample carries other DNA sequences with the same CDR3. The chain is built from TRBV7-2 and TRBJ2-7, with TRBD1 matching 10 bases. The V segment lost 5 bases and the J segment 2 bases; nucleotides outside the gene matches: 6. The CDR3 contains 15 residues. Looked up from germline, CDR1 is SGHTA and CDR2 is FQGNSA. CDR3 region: CASSSRGQGTYEQYF. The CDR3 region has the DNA TGTGCCAGCAGCAGCCGGGGACAGGGGACCTACGAGCAGTACTTC.

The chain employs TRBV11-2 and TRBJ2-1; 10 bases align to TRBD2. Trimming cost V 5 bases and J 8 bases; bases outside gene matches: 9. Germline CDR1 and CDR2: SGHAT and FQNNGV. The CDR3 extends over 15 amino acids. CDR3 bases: TGTGCCAGCAGCCAACCGGGACTAGCGTCCCATGAGCAGTTCTTC. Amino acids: CASSQPGLASHEQFF.

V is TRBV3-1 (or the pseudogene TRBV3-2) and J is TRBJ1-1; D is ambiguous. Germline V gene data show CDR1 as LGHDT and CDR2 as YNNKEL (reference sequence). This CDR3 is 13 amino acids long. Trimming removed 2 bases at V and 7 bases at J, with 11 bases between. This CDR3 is CASSQLEGNEAFF. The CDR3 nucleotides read TGTGCCAGCAGCCAATTGGAGGGCAATGAAGCTTTCTTT.

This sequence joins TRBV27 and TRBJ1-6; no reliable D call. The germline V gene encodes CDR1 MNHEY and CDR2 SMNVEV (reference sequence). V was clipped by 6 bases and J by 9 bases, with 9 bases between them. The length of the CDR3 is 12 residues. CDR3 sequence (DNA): TGTGCCAGCAGGATCGGGGTTTCACCCCTCCACTTT. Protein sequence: CASRIGVSPLHF.

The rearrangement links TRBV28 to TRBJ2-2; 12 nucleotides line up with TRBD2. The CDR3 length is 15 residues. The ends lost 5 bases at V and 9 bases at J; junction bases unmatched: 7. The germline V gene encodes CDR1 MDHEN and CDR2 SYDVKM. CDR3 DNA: TGTGCCAGCAGTCGACTAGCGGGAGTGGGTCGGGAGCTGTTTTTT. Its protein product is CASSRLAGVGRELFF.

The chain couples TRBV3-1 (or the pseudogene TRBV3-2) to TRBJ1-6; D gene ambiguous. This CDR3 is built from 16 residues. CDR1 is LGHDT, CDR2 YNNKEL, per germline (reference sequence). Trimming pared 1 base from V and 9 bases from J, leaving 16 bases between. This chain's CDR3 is CASSQGNRAGSSPLHF. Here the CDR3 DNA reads TGTGCCAGCAGCCAAGGAAACCGGGCGGGGAGTTCACCCCTCCACTTT.

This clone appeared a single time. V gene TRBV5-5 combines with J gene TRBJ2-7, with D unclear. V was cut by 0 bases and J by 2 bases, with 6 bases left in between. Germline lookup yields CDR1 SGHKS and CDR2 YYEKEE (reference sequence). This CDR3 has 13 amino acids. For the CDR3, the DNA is TGTGCCAGCAGCTTGGCGCAGACCTACGAGCAGTACTTC. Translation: CASSLAQTYEQYF.

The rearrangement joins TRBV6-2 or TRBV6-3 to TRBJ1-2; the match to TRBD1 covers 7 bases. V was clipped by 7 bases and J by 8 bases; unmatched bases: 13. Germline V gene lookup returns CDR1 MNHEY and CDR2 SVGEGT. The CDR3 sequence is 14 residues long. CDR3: CASNPTGPTGGYTF. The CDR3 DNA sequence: TGTGCCAGCAACCCGACAGGGCCCACGGGAGGCTACACCTTC.

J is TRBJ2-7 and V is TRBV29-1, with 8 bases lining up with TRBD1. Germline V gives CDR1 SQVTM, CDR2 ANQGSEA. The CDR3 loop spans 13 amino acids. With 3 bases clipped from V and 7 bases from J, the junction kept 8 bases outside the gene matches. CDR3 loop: CSVDFQGASEQYF. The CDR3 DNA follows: TGCAGCGTTGATTTTCAGGGGGCGTCTGAGCAGTACTTC.

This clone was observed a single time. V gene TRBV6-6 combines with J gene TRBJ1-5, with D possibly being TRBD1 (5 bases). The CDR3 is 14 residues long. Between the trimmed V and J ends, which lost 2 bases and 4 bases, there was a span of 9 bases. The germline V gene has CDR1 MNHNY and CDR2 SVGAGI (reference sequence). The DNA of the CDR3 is TGTGCCAGCAGTTACACGACAGAGAATCAGCCCCAGCATTTT. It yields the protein CASSYTTENQPQHF.

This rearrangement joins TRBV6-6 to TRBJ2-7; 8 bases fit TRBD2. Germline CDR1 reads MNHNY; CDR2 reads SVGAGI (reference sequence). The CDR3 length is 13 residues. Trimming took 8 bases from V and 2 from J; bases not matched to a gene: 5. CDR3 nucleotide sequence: TGTGCCAGCGGTAGCGGGACGGCCTACGAGCAGTACTTC. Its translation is CASGSGTAYEQYF.

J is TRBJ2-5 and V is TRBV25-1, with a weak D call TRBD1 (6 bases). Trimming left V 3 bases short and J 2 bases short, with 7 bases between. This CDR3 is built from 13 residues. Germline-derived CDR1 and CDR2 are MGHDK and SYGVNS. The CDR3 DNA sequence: TGTGCCAGCAGTGAGGACAGTCAAGAGACCCAGTACTTC. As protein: CASSEDSQETQYF.

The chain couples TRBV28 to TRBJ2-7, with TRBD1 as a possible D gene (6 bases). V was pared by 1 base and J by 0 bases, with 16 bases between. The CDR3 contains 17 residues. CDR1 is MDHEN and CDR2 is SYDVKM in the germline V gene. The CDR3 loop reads CASSLFPTGGRSYEQYF. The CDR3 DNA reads TGTGCCAGCAGTTTATTTCCGACAGGAGGTCGCTCCTACGAGCAGTACTTC.

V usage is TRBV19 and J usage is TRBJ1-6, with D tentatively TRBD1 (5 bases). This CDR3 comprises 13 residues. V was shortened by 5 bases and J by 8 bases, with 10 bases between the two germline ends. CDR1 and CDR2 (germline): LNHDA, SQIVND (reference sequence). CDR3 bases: TGTGCCAGTAGTCTAATAGGGGATTCACCCCTCCACTTT. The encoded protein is CASSLIGDSPLHF.

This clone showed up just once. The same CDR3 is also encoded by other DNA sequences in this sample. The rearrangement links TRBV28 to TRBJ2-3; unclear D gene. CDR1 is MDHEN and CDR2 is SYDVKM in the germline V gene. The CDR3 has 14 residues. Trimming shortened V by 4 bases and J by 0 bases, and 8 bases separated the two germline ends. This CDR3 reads CASSSPGSTDTQYF. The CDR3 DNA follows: TGTGCCAGCAGTTCCCCAGGAAGCACAGATACGCAGTATTTT.

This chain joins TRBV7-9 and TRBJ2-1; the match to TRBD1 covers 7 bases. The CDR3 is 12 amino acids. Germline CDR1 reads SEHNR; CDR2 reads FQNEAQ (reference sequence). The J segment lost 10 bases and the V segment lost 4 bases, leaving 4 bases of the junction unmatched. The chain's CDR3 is CASSWQGEEQFF. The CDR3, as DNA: TGTGCCAGCAGCTGGCAGGGGGAGGAGCAGTTCTTC.

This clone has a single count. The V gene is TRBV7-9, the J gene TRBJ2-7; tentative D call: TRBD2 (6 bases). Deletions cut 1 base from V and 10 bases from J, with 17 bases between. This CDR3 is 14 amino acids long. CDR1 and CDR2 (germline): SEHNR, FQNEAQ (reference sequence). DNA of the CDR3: TGTGCCAGCAGCTTAGAACTAGCCCCCTTCATCCAGTACTTC. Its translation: CASSLELAPFIQYF.

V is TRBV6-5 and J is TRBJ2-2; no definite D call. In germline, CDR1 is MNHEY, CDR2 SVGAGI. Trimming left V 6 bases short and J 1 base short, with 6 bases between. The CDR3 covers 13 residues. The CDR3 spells CASSSGNTGELFF. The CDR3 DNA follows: TGTGCCAGCAGCTCAGGGAACACCGGGGAGCTGTTTTTT.

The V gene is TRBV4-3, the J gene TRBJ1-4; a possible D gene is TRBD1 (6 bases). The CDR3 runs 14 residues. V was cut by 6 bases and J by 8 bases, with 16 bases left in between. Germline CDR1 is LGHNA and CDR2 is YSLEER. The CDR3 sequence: CASSRDNAGEKLFF. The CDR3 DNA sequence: TGCGCCAGCAGTCGGGACAACGCTGGGGAAAAACTGTTTTTT.

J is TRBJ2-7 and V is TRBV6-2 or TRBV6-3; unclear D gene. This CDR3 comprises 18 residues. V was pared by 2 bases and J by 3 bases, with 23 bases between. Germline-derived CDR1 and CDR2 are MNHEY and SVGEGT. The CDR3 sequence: CASSYQESRLPSDYEQYF. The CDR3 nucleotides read TGTGCCAGCAGTTACCAAGAATCTAGGCTTCCAAGCGACTACGAGCAGTACTTC.